Detailed here is one T cell receptor (beta chain). V lost 2 bases to trimming and J lost 5 bases; unmatched junction nucleotides: 4. This CDR3 has 14 amino acids. CDR1 and CDR2 from the germline V gene are SGHTA and FQGNSA. A multiplex PCR was run with 60 Vbeta primers and 13 Jbeta primers. Only in-frame clones appear in the TCRdb table, and some are missing; sequencing was by immunoSEQ multiplex PCR. Of some 200,000 clones listed, 82% are singletons. The data belong to a study of cytomegalovirus exposure and HLA in healthy donors. This clonotype originated in a boy aged 2 to 10 in good health and CMV-seronegative. This rearrangement joins TRBV7-2 to TRBJ1-1; 8 bases are shared with TRBD1. The sequenced sample consisted of PBMCs. The DNA for the CDR3 is TGTGCCAGCAGCTTAAGACAGGGGTCGACTGAAGCTTTCTTT. This translates into CASSLRQGSTEAFF.